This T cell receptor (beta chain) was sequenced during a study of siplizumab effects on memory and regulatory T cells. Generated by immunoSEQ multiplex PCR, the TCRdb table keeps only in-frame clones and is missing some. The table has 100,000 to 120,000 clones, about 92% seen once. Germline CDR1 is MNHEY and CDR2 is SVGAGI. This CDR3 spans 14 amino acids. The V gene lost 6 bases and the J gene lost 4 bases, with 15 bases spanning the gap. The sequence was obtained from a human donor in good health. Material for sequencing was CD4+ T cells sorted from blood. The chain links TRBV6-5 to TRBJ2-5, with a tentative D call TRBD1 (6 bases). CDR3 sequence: CASRTTGSGETQYF. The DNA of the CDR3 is TGTGCCAGCAGAACTACAGGGTCCGGAGAGACCCAGTACTTC.